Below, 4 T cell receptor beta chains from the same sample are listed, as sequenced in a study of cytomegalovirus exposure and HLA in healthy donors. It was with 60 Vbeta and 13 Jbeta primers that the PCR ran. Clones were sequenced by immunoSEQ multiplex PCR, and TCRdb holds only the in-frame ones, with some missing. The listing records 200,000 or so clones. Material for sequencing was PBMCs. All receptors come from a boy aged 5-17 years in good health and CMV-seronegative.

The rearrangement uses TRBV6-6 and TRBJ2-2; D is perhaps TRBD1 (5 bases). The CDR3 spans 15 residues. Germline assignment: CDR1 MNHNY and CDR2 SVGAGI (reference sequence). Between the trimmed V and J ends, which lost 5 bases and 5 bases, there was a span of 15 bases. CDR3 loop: CASSRPGQITGELFF. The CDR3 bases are TGTGCCAGCAGTCGTCCAGGGCAGATAACCGGGGAGCTGTTTTTT.

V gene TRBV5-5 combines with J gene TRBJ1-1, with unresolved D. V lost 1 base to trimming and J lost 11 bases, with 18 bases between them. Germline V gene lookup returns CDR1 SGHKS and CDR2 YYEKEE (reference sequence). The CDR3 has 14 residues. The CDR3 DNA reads TGTGCCAGCAGCTTGACGGGAACGCGAGGAGTGGCTTTCTTT. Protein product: CASSLTGTRGVAFF.

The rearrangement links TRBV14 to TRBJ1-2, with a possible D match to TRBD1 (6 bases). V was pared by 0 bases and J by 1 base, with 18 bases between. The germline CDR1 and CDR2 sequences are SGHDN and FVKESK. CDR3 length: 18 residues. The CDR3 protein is CASSQDLGDRSFNYGYTF. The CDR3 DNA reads TGTGCCAGCAGCCAAGATCTTGGAGACAGGAGCTTTAACTATGGCTACACCTTC. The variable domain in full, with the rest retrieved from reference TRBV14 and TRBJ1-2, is EAGVTQFPSHSVIEKGQTVTLRCDPISGHDNLYWYRRVMGKEIKFLLHFVKESKQDESGMPNNRFLAERTGGTYSTLKVQPAELEDSGVYFCASSQDLGDRSFNYGYTFGSGTRLTVV.

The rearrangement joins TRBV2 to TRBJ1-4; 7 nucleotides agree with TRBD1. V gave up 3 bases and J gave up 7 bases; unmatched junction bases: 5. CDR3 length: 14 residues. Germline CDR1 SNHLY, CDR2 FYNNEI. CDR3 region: CASSEHRGIEKLFF. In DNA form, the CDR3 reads TGTGCCAGCAGTGAGCACAGGGGAATTGAAAAACTGTTTTTT.